A single sample is the source of the 16 T cell receptor beta chains below, sequenced in a study of cytomegalovirus exposure and HLA in healthy donors. The PCR made use of 60 Vbeta and 13 Jbeta primers. Data came from immunoSEQ multiplex PCR; TCRdb stores just in-frame clones and leaves some out. Of 100,000 or so clones detected, around four fifths appear once; the ten largest clones hold 4.5% to 5.5%. The sequenced material came from PBMCs. These receptors were collected from a woman in her thirties or forties in good health and CMV-seronegative.

V gene TRBV15 combines with J gene TRBJ2-3, with TRBD2 identical over 11 bases. Germline assignment: CDR1 LNHNV and CDR2 YYDKDF (reference sequence). Germline trimming cut 1 base from V and 7 bases from J; bases unmatched to any gene: 7. CDR3 length: 16 residues. The CDR3 nucleotides read TGTGCCACCAGCAGAGGAGGTAGCGGGGGGGCGAATACGCAGTATTTT. Translating gives CATSRGGSGGANTQYF.

The V call is TRBV4-1, the J call TRBJ1-2; 9 bases match TRBD1. CDR1 MGHRA and CDR2 YSYEKL come from the germline V gene. The CDR3 has 15 amino acids. The V gene end was trimmed by 3 bases and the J gene end by 5 bases; junction bases not matched to a gene: 7. The CDR3 coding sequence is TGCGCCAGCAGCCACCAAATAGGACAGGGGTATGGCTACACCTTC. As protein: CASSHQIGQGYGYTF.

The chain recombines TRBV9 with TRBJ1-3; 8 nucleotides match TRBD1. This CDR3 region has 16 residues. Per the germline V gene, CDR1 is SGDLS and CDR2 is YYNGEE. J was trimmed by 0 bases and V by 5 bases; bases with no gene match: 7. Here the CDR3 reads CASRGQDLSSGNTIYF. The CDR3 DNA follows: TGTGCCAGCAGGGGACAGGATCTTAGCTCTGGAAACACCATATATTTT.

The V gene is TRBV12-5, the J gene TRBJ1-5, with a weak D call TRBD1 (6 bases). Germline loops: CDR1 LGHNT, CDR2 FRNRAP. V was shortened by 6 bases and J by 3 bases, with 18 bases between the two germline ends. The CDR3 runs to 16 residues. As DNA, the CDR3 is TGTGCTAGTGGCTCAGGGCCGAGGGGGTACAATCAGCCCCAGCATTTT. Its protein is CASGSGPRGYNQPQHF.

The CDR3: CATSREYAPGDTEAFF. The CDR3 bases are TGTGCCACCAGCAGAGAATATGCCCCGGGGGACACTGAAGCTTTCTTT. The chain recombines TRBV15 with TRBJ1-1; weak D call: TRBD1 (5 bases). Germline assignment: CDR1 LNHNV and CDR2 YYDKDF (reference sequence). The CDR3 extends over 16 amino acids. Between the trimmed V and J ends, which lost 0 bases and 3 bases, there was a span of 14 bases.

The CDR3 DNA reads TGTGCCAGTAGTAATCTGACAGGAGGATTTATTTCTGAAAAACTGTTTTTT. The encoded protein is CASSNLTGGFISEKLFF. The V call is TRBV19, the J call TRBJ1-4; D is possibly TRBD1 (6 bases). The germline V gene has CDR1 LNHDA and CDR2 SQIVND (reference sequence). This CDR3 has 17 amino acids. Trimming pared 4 bases from V and 7 bases from J, leaving 22 bases between.

The V and J genes are TRBV6-6 and TRBJ2-2; TRBD1 might be the D (5 bases). The CDR3 has 15 amino acids. Per germline, CDR1 MNHNY and CDR2 SVGAGI (reference sequence). V dropped 0 bases and J dropped 3 bases, with 8 bases sitting between them. The CDR3: CASSYSDRHTGELFF. CDR3 in DNA: TGTGCCAGCAGTTACTCCGACAGACACACCGGGGAGCTGTTTTTT.

The chain couples TRBV6-5 to TRBJ1-1; unclear D gene. CDR3 length: 16 residues. Trimming removed 0 bases at V and 3 bases at J, with 14 bases between. The V gene's germline CDR1 is MNHEY and CDR2 SVGAGI. CDR3 residues: CASSYSPFGVDTEAFF. The DNA of the CDR3 is TGTGCCAGCAGTTACTCGCCCTTCGGGGTAGACACTGAAGCTTTCTTT.

The chain uses TRBV2 and TRBJ2-2, with D unresolved. Germline V lookup: CDR1 SNHLY, CDR2 FYNNEI. The V end lost 7 bases, the J end lost 7 bases, and 16 bases lay between the germline ends. The CDR3 has 14 amino acids. DNA for the CDR3: TGTGCCAGCATGTCCCTACTCCTCGGCGGGGAGCTGTTTTTT. This gives the protein CASMSLLLGGELFF.

The CDR3 here is CASSIQENIQYF. CDR3 sequence (DNA): TGTGCCAGCAGCATACAGGAAAACATTCAGTACTTC. This chain uses TRBV7-9 with TRBJ2-4; perhaps TRBD1 as D (5 bases). V was trimmed by 5 bases and J by 5 bases, leaving 7 bases between them. Germline V gene data show CDR1 as SEHNR and CDR2 as FQNEAQ (reference sequence). CDR3 length: 12 residues.

The rearrangement joins TRBV5-1 to TRBJ2-2; 7 nucleotides agree with TRBD2. Germline CDR1 and CDR2: SGHRS and YFSETQ. V lost 0 bases to trimming and J lost 5 bases; unmatched junction nucleotides: 1. The CDR3 has 14 amino acids. In nucleotides, the CDR3 is TGCGCCAGCAGCTTGGGCGGGGGAACCGGGGAGCTGTTTTTT. It yields the protein CASSLGGGTGELFF.

The chain couples TRBV6-8 to TRBJ2-7; TRBD2 matches at 15 bases. The CDR3 runs to 14 residues. With V trimmed by 11 bases and J by 4 bases, 6 bases remained unmatched. The germline CDR1 and CDR2 sequences are MNHGY and SAAAGT. The CDR3 DNA reads as TGTGCCCTTCGGACTAGCGGGGGGGTGTACGAGCAGTACTTC. This sequence encodes CALRTSGGVYEQYF.

The chain couples TRBV2 to TRBJ1-2; the D is unclear. V was clipped by 6 bases and J by 0 bases, with 14 bases between them. The germline gives CDR1 SNHLY, CDR2 FYNNEI. The length of the CDR3 is 15 residues. The CDR3 here is CASSKEGGSNYGYTF. CDR3 DNA: TGTGCCAGCAGCAAGGAAGGAGGGTCTAACTATGGCTACACCTTC.

This chain connects TRBV9 to TRBJ2-3; 9 nucleotides agree with TRBD1. CDR1 is SGDLS, CDR2 YYNGEE, per germline. V trimming: 3 bases; J trimming: 5 bases; junction bases outside the gene matches: 10. This CDR3 contains 16 residues. CDR3 DNA sequence: TGTGCCAGCAGCGGGGACAGGGATGGGCCCATAGATACGCAGTATTTT. This translates into CASSGDRDGPIDTQYF.

V is TRBV7-6 and J is TRBJ2-5, with 7 bases aligning to TRBD1. V was pared by 0 bases and J by 4 bases, with 2 bases of the junction left unmatched. CDR3 size: 14 residues. Per germline, CDR1 SGHVS and CDR2 FNYEAQ. CDR3 sequence (DNA): TGTGCCAGCAGCTTAGCGGGACAGAGAGAGACCCAGTACTTC. Its translation is CASSLAGQRETQYF.

The chain uses TRBV2 and TRBJ1-6; a weak D match, TRBD1 (6 bases). Looked up from germline, CDR1 is SNHLY and CDR2 is FYNNEI. Trimming removed 7 bases at V and 11 bases at J, with 24 bases between. CDR3 length equals 16 residues. DNA of the CDR3: TGTGCCAGCACCACACCACAGACAGGTTATCTCGCACCCCTCCACTTT. This codes for CASTTPQTGYLAPLHF.